These T cell receptor beta chains were read from a single sample in a study of cytomegalovirus exposure and HLA in healthy donors. The repertoire was sequenced with immunoSEQ multiplex PCR; TCRdb's copy has only in-frame clones and lacks some. The data show approximately 60,000 clones, with about 90% seen just once and roughly 1.3% held by the top ten. The sequenced sample was PBMCs. These receptors were collected from a woman younger than 30 in good health and CMV-seronegative. The CDR3 runs from the conserved cysteine through the conserved F or W. D genes are given only for firm matches. Some rows mark clone size as missing; the rest say once, few, many or name a class of expanded clone.

v_call,d_call,j_call,clone_size,cdr3_aa,cdr3_nt
TRBV6-5,-,TRBJ2-1,-,CASSYSLGGDYNEQFF,TGTGCCAGCAGTTACTCGTTGGGCGGGGATTACAATGAGCAGTTCTTC
TRBV10-3,-,TRBJ2-5,-,CAIGGLGETQYF,TGTGCCATAGGAGGATTGGGGGAGACCCAGTACTTC
TRBV2,-,TRBJ2-5,-,CASSYAQITQETQYF,TGTGCCAGCAGTTATGCACAGATAACCCAAGAGACCCAGTACTTC
TRBV6-5,-,TRBJ2-7,-,CASSYWNSPYEQYF,TGTGCCAGCAGTTACTGGAACAGCCCCTACGAGCAGTACTTC
TRBV6-5,-,TRBJ1-3,-,CASSFDRAGNTIYF,TGTGCCAGCAGTTTTGACAGAGCTGGAAACACCATATATTTT
TRBV6-1,-,TRBJ1-4,-,CASIARSNEKLFF,TGTGCCAGCATAGCACGCTCTAATGAAAAACTGTTTTTT
TRBV7-9,TRBD1,TRBJ2-7,-,CASSLERQGAVYEQYF,TGTGCCAGCAGCTTAGAAAGACAGGGGGCGGTCTACGAGCAGTACTTC
TRBV9,-,TRBJ1-2,-,CASSVDREGDYGYTF,TGTGCCAGCAGCGTAGACAGGGAGGGCGACTATGGCTACACCTTC
TRBV2,-,TRBJ1-2,-,CASGGGGYTF,TGTGCCAGCGGGGGGGGAGGCTACACCTTC
TRBV18,-,TRBJ1-5,-,CASSPRMGPNQPQHF,TGTGCCAGCTCACCACGTATGGGCCCCAATCAGCCCCAGCATTTT
TRBV5-1,TRBD1,TRBJ2-1,-,CASSLGQGPQYEQFF,TGCGCCAGCAGCTTGGGACAGGGACCTCAATATGAGCAGTTCTTC
TRBV27,-,TRBJ2-3,-,CASSPPADTQYF,TGTGCCAGCAGTCCCCCGGCAGATACGCAGTATTTT
TRBV28,-,TRBJ1-2,-,CASSLVRAEGYTF,TGTGCCAGCAGCCTAGTCAGGGCCGAAGGCTACACCTTC
TRBV30,-,TRBJ2-7,-,CAWSSGFYEQYF,TGTGCCTGGAGCAGCGGGTTCTACGAGCAGTACTTC
TRBV13,-,TRBJ1-1,-,CASSLRSLNTEAFF,TGTGCCAGCAGCCTTAGGAGCTTGAACACTGAAGCTTTCTTT
TRBV6-6,TRBD2,TRBJ2-7,-,CASSSTSGSSYEQYF,TGTGCCAGCAGTTCAACTAGCGGGAGCTCCTACGAGCAGTACTTC
TRBV7-9,-,TRBJ1-5,once,CASSLGAGQPQHF,TGTGCCAGCAGCTTAGGGGCAGGGCAGCCCCAGCATTTT
TRBV19,-,TRBJ1-3,-,CARTVVGAGNTIYF,TGTGCCAGGACAGTTGTGGGCGCTGGAAACACCATATATTTT
TRBV10-3,-,TRBJ2-5,once,CAISEITGKVETQYF,TGTGCCATCAGTGAGATTACAGGGAAGGTAGAGACCCAGTACTTC
TRBV19,-,TRBJ1-2,-,CASSSLGSGYTF,TGTGCCAGTAGTTCCCTAGGGAGTGGCTACACCTTC
TRBV18,-,TRBJ1-5,-,CASSPVAGNNQPQHF,TGTGCCAGCTCACCCGTGGCGGGAAATAATCAGCCCCAGCATTTT
TRBV6-1,TRBD2,TRBJ2-1,-,CASSDSPPLAGYNEQFF,TGTGCCAGCAGTGATTCCCCTCCTCTAGCGGGGTATAATGAGCAGTTCTTC
TRBV7-8,-,TRBJ1-1,-,CASSLGRFKPEAFF,TGTGCCAGCAGCTTAGGCAGGTTCAAGCCTGAAGCTTTCTTT
TRBV13,TRBD2,TRBJ2-3,-,CASSFRTSGTDTQYF,TGTGCCAGCAGCTTCCGGACTAGCGGGACGGATACGCAGTATTTT